The sequence of this T cell receptor (beta chain) was determined in a study of T-cell reconstitution after alpha-beta-depleted transplantation in children (dated by TCRdb to the mid-2010s). With respect to the entire study: T-cell immune reconstitution after TCRalphabeta/CD19-depleted allogeneic hematopoietic cell transplantation in children was quantitatively tracked in the study by means of TCR repertoire profiling. What the work shows at the level of the full study, not this receptor alone: Over the following months the frequencies of hyperexpanded clones went down, and after one year T-cell counts and TCRbeta diversity were mostly credited to newly produced T cells. The apparently early recovery of alphabetaT-cell counts about two months after transplant reportedly depended on only several hundred rapidly expanded clones that came from non-depleted graft cells. The high TCRbeta diversity at day 60 in some patients was ascribed to recipient T cells and intrathymic progenitors that had survived conditioning.

Receptors were amplified or captured by PCR. TCRdb lists the instrument as Illumina HiSeq 2500. To normalize quantification of the TCRbeta repertoire, the TCR libraries were built with molecular barcoding that relied on unique molecular identifiers. The raw public data were reprocessed by TCRdb itself: fastp quality trimming at Q25, MiXCR clonotype calling, in-frame beta chains only. Each record represents a unique CDR3 protein, reported with the most common genes and DNA among its rows. Recorded for this sample are 250,000 to 300,000 distinct CDR3 sequences; 6.5% to 9% of them occurred a single time. The top ten clonotypes cover about 9.1% of the sample. Taken from cysteine to phenylalanine, the CDR3 has 17 residues. Of all the DNA, just the CDR3 is kept, 51 bases in frame from base 1. CDR1 and CDR2 are drawn from the germline V gene (reference sequence): SGHKS, YYEKEE. V loses 0 bases, J loses 8 bases, and the germline ends lie 20 bases apart.

The treatment or condition tag for this specimen amounts to: allogeneic hematopoietic cell transplantation with graft depleted of TCRalphabeta T cells and CD19 B cells. The children who served as transplant recipients had been given grafts of TCRalphabeta/CD19-depleted allogeneic hematopoietic cells. This clonotype was picked up a small number of times. The antigen it binds to is not known. It has no much larger one-base neighbor in the sample; base qualities were not kept. The V and J genes are TRBV5-5 and TRBJ1-4; the D segment cannot be called with confidence. Sequences were derived from peripheral blood, sampled 360 days after TCRalphabeta/CD19-depleted stem cell transplant. The clonotype was recovered from a female patient aged 2-9 years who had a stem cell transplant for Fanconi anemia, so the T cells may come from the graft donor. The CDR3 protein sequence reads: CASSLGGLGFRGEKLFF. The bases are TGTGCCAGCAGCTTGGGAGGGCTGGGGTTTCGAGGAGAAAAACTGTTTTTT.